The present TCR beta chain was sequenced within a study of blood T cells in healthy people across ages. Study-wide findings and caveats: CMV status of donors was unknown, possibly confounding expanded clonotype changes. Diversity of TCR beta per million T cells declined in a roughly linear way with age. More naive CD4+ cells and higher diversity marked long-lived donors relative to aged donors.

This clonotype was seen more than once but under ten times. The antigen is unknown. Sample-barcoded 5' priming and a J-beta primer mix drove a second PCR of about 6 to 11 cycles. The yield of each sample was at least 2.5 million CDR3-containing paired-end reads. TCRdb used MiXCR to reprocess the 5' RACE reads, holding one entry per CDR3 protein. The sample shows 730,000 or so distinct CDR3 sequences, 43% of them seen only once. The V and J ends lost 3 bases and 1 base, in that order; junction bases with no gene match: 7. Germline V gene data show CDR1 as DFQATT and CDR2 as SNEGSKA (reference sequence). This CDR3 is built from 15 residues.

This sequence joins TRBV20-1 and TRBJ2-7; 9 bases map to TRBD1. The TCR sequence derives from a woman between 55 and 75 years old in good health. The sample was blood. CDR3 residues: CSARGQGGRSYEQYF. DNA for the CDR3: TGCAGTGCTAGGGGACAGGGCGGAAGGTCCTACGAGCAGTACTTC.